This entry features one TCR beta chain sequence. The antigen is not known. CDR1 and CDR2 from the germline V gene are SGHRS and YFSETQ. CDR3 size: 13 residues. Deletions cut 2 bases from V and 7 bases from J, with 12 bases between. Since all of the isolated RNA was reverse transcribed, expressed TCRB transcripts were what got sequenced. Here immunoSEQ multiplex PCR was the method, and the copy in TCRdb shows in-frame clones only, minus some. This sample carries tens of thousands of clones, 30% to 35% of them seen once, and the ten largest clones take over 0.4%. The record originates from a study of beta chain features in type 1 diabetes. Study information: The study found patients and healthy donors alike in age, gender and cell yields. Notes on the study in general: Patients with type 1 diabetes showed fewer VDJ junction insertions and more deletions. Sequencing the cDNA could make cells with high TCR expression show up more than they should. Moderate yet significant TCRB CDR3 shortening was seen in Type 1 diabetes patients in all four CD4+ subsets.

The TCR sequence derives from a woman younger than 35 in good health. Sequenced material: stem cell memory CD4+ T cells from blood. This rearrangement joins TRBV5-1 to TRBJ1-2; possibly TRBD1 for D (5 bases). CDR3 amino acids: CASSLDGGLGYTF. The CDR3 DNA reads TGCGCCAGCAGCTTAGACGGGGGTCTTGGCTACACCTTC.